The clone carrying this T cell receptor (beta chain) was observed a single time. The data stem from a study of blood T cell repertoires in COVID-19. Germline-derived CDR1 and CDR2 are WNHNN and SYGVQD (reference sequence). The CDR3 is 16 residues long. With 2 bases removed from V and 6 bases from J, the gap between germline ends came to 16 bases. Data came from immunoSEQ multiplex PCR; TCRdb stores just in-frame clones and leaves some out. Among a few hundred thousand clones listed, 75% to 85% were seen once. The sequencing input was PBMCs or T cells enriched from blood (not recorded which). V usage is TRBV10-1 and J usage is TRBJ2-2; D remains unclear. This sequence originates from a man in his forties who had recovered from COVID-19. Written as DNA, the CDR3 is TGCGCCAGCAGTGAGATTGGCAGTTTGTTGTCCGGGGAGCTGTTTTTT. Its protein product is CASSEIGSLLSGELFF.